The TCR beta chain under discussion was sequenced for a study of T cell responses to AZD1222 COVID-19 vaccine (dated by TCRdb to the early 2020s). Regarding the study in general: AZD1222 recipients with second doses at about 4 weeks or about 12 weeks were pooled, because spike-specific TCR depth and breadth did not differ between schedules. A total of 233 trial participants underwent TCR sequencing, of whom under 220 had received two doses of AZD1222 and some 26 had received two doses of the MenACWY control vaccine. Trial participants were enrolled into age subgroups of 18-55, 56-69 and 70-plus years, which contained roughly 150, 30 and 60 TCR-sequenced participants, respectively.

On the study overall, not on this receptor specifically: Reportedly, almost half of the unique spike-specific TCRs recognized epitopes lying outside the regions that are mutated in the B.1.351 and B.1.1.7 variants. Vaccine-associated CD4 TCRs spanned the whole spike protein, with dominant responses in regions 160-218 and 743-854. After two AZD1222 doses, both the breadth and the depth of spike-specific TCRs were significantly higher than at day 0 and than in MenACWY recipients. Because no day 14 peak-response samples were available, repertoires were characterized only after the peak T cell response. The 56-69-year group was small, and its depth increase did not reach significance, likely because of low power. Most participants were white British and females outnumbered males, and the authors suggested that clonal diversity may have been underestimated. Only six AZD1222 recipients were SARS-CoV-2 seropositive at baseline, limiting conclusions about previously exposed vaccinees.

The sample's time point label, decoded: baseline before first vaccination. The vaccinee samples were drawn from two UK trials, COV001 and COV002, one of which was a single-blind randomized controlled phase 2/3 trial testing AZD1222 (ChAdOx1 nCoV-19) in healthy adults. For TCRbeta chain sequencing, PBMC samples were collected from trial participants at day 0 and at day 28 after the second dose. The CDR3 regions of human TCRbeta chains were analyzed by immunosequencing. As for the authors' bioinformatics: TCRs in the repertoires were matched against a reference library of SARS-CoV-2-specific TCRs that had been generated with the MIRA antigen-specificity platform. Breadth was defined as the fraction of unique TCRs that were SARS-CoV-2-associated, and depth was defined as the fraction of total T cells that were SARS-CoV-2-associated. Using the MIRA data, each spike-specific TCR was mapped to the spike region that the TCR reacts to and placed in a CD4 or CD8 class. Log10-transformed breadth and depth values were compared by one-way ANOVA with Sidak's multiple comparisons tests. Drawn from immuneACCESS, this table holds only the in-frame rearrangements with V and J called that TCRdb kept. Clones are partly lost; checked studies trace under half to an unresolved V gene and leave the rest unexplained. V, J and clone size are those of that table, while D and trimming were read from the DNA. This sample has approximately 130,000 clones in its table, and roughly nine tenths of those were observed once. Around a quarter of the sample belongs to the ten largest clones.

Concerning this clone itself: The antigen it binds to is not known. Per-nucleotide qualities are absent, and no much larger clonotype sits a single base away.

The germline V gene encodes CDR1 LNHDA and CDR2 SQIVND (reference sequence). V drops 6 bases and J drops 6 bases, leaving 14 bases in between. The CDR3 holds 13 amino acids from the cysteine to the phenylalanine. The entry retains the CDR3 DNA only, 39 bases that are in frame from base 1. In this chain, TRBV19 is recombined with TRBJ1-1; TRBD1 could be the D gene, as 5 bases match. This clonotype was sampled from an adult in good health. The sequenced sample was peripheral blood, obtained on day 0 of AZD1222 vaccination. The sequenced DNA: TGTGCCAGTAGCCGGGACCTACTAGCTGAAGCTTTCTTT. Translated, this is CASSRDLLAEAFF.